Reported below is one T cell receptor (beta chain). This record comes from a study of blood T cell repertoires in COVID-19. Study details: Acute and convalescent COVID-19 specimens originated in the United States, Italy and Spain. Sources were T cells, B-cell-depleted T cells, or PBMCs; the material itself was cDNA or gDNA.

The CDR3 covers 15 residues. V was trimmed by 0 bases and J by 4 bases, leaving 12 bases between them. CDR1 is MNHEY and CDR2 is SVGAGI in the germline V gene. In the authors' methods: Amplification of reference gene primers was used by the study to estimate nucleated cell counts. Method: immunoSEQ multiplex PCR; TCRdb's copy keeps in-frame clones and lacks some. V and J calls and clone size follow that table, whereas D and trimming were derived from the DNA. Of about 53,000 clones listed, approximately 84% are singletons. What was sequenced was peripheral blood. This clonotype was sampled from a human donor in a cohort sampled during active COVID-19. This chain links TRBV6-5 with TRBJ2-5; no reliable D call. Here the CDR3 DNA reads TGTGCCAGCAGTTACTCGAACCCGCGGTTAGAGACCCAGTACTTC. Residues: CASSYSNPRLETQYF.